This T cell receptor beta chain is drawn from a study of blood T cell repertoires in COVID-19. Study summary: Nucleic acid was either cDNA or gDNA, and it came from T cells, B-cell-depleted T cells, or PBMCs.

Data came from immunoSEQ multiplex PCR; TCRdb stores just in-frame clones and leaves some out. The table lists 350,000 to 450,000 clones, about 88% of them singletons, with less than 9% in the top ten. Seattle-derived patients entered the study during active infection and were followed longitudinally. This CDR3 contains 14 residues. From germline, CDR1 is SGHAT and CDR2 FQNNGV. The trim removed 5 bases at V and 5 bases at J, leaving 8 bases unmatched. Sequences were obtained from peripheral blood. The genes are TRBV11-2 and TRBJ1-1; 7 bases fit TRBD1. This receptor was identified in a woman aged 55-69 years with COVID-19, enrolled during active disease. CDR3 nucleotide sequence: TGTGCCAGCAGCCCGACAGGGATTGCGACTGAAGCTTTCTTT. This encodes CASSPTGIATEAFF.